This passage covers 32 T cell receptor beta chains from one sample sequenced in a study of breast tumors, draining lymph nodes, adjacent tissues. MiXCR was run by TCRdb on the multiplex PCR reads, yielding one entry per CDR3 protein. Among tens of thousands of distinct CDR3 sequences listed, about 60% were seen once. Sequences were obtained from breast tumor tissue. Every receptor here comes from a female donor with breast cancer. Some clones in this sample may be carry-over from other donors' samples.

This clonotype appeared a few times. The junction differs from germline at one of its ends, possibly a read error. J is TRBJ2-1 and V is TRBV7-7; no clear D. CDR1 SSHAT and CDR2 FNYEAQ come from the germline V gene (reference sequence). CDR3 length: 13 amino acids. For the CDR3, the DNA is TGTGCTAGCAGCTTAGCAGCTGGGAATGAGCAGTTCTTC. Amino acid sequence: CASSLAAGNEQFF.

This clonotype was counted once. The genes are TRBV4-1 and TRBJ1-3; D is undetermined. Trimming left V 3 bases short and J 1 base short, with 10 bases between. CDR1 is MGHRA, CDR2 YSYEKL, per germline. This CDR3 region has 15 residues. In nucleotides, the CDR3 is TGCGCCAGCAGCCAGGGCTACGAATCTGGAAACACCATATATTTT. It specifies CASSQGYESGNTIYF.

V and J are TRBV18 and TRBJ1-3; a possible D gene is TRBD1 (5 bases). The CDR3 contains 16 residues. CDR1 KGHSH and CDR2 LQKENI come from the germline V gene. V dropped 4 bases and J dropped 1 base, with 14 bases sitting between them. The CDR3: CASSLRSRGSGNTIYF. In nucleotides, the CDR3 is TGTGCCAGCTCACTAAGATCTCGGGGGTCTGGAAACACCATATATTTT. Full variable domain (remainder filled in from reference TRBV18 and TRBJ1-3): NAGVMQNPRHLVRRRGQEARLRCSPMKGHSHVYWYRQLPEEGLKFMVYLQKENIIDESGMPKERFSAEFPKEGPSILRIQQVVRGDSAAYFCASSLRSRGSGNTIYFGEGSWLTVV.

This rearrangement joins TRBV24-1 to TRBJ1-4; D is uncertain. The CDR3 loop spans 16 amino acids. V was cut by 5 bases and J by 0 bases, with 12 bases left in between. Germline V lookup: CDR1 KGHDR, CDR2 SFDVKD. The CDR3 here is CATSASGSATNEKLFF. CDR3 DNA sequence: TGTGCCACCAGTGCCTCCGGGAGTGCAACTAATGAAAAACTGTTTTTT.

This clonotype was counted between two and nine times. V is TRBV15 and J is TRBJ2-3, with 12 bases that match TRBD2. Germline assignment: CDR1 LNHNV and CDR2 YYDKDF (reference sequence). The CDR3 totals 17 residues. V shed 2 bases, J shed 0 bases, and the junction held 3 bases outside the gene matches. CDR3 nucleotides: TGTGCCACCAGCAGAATGGGGACTAGCGGGAGCACAGATACGCAGTATTTT. Translating it yields CATSRMGTSGSTDTQYF.

The gene calls are TRBV7-8 and TRBJ1-6; D perhaps matches TRBD1 (6 bases). Trimming removed 4 bases at V and 9 bases at J, with 16 bases between. Germline lookup yields CDR1 SGHVS and CDR2 FQNEAQ. This CDR3 has 15 residues. In DNA, the CDR3 is TGTGCCAGCAGCTCCCAGGGGCTTTTGATTTCACCCCTCCACTTT. It encodes CASSSQGLLISPLHF.

This chain links TRBV6-2 or TRBV6-3 with TRBJ1-2; D call uncertain. V was pared by 5 bases and J by 12 bases, with 22 bases between. Germline loops: CDR1 MNHEY, CDR2 SVGEGT. This CDR3 is 14 amino acids long. The DNA for the CDR3 is TGTGCCAGCAGTCACCCGGTATTTAACTACGGCCACACCTTC. This translates into CASSHPVFNYGHTF.

This chain connects TRBV20-1 to TRBJ2-7; no definite D call. Germline loops: CDR1 DFQATT, CDR2 SNEGSKA (reference sequence). The V gene lost 0 bases and the J gene lost 6 bases, with 18 bases spanning the gap. There are 15 residues in the CDR3. The CDR3 DNA sequence: TGCAGTGCTAGAGATACTCAGGAAGCTACGGGCGAGCAGTACTTC. Its translation: CSARDTQEATGEQYF.

J is TRBJ1-2 and V is TRBV7-2, with a possible D match to TRBD1 (6 bases). CDR3 size: 13 residues. Germline lookup yields CDR1 SGHTA and CDR2 FQGNSA. Trimming stripped 4 bases from V and 6 bases from J, with 12 bases between. The CDR3 sequence: CASSWGPLDGYTF. The CDR3 DNA reads TGTGCCAGCAGCTGGGGGCCCTTGGATGGCTACACCTTC. The full variable domain, with the rest looked up from reference TRBV7-2 and TRBJ1-2, is GAGVSQSPSNKVTEKGKDVELRCDPISGHTALYWYRQSLGQGLEFLIYFQGNSAPDKSGLPSDRFSAERTGGSVSTLTIQRTQQEDSAVYLCASSWGPLDGYTFGSGTRLTVV.

By sample share, this clonotype is medium-sized. J is TRBJ2-3 and V is TRBV29-1; 15 bases map to TRBD2. V lost 6 bases and J lost 5; bases outside the gene matches: 6. Germline assignment: CDR1 SQVTM and CDR2 ANQGSEA. CDR3 length equals 15 residues. The chain's CDR3 is CSVGTSGGPQDTQYF. CDR3 nucleotides: TGCAGCGTAGGGACTAGCGGGGGGCCTCAAGATACGCAGTATTTT.

This clonotype was counted ten times or more. The chain employs TRBV2 and TRBJ1-5; the match to TRBD1 covers 9 bases. Germline loops: CDR1 SNHLY, CDR2 FYNNEI. V shed 5 bases, J shed 6 bases, and the junction held 11 bases outside the gene matches. The CDR3 totals 16 residues. CDR3 nucleotide sequence: TGTGCCAGCAGTTACCCAGGGACAGGGAAGAGTCAGCCCCAGCATTTT. Its translation: CASSYPGTGKSQPQHF.

The chain is built from TRBV25-1 and TRBJ1-2; TRBD1 agrees at 8 bases. Germline-derived CDR1 and CDR2 are MGHDK and SYGVNS. V shed 9 bases, J shed 5 bases, and the junction held 8 bases outside the gene matches. The CDR3 has 13 amino acids. The CDR3 sequence: CASTGTGGYGYTF. CDR3 sequence (DNA): TGTGCCAGTACCGGGACAGGAGGTTATGGCTACACCTTC.

CDR3 sequence reads: CASSFGTDLPNEQFF. Written as DNA, the CDR3 is TGTGCCAGCAGCTTTGGTACAGACCTGCCTAATGAGCAGTTCTTC. The chain joins TRBV7-9 to TRBJ2-1; no definite D call. Trimming took 3 bases from V and 7 from J, leaving 16 bases between them. The CDR3 runs to 15 residues. Per germline, CDR1 SEHNR and CDR2 FQNEAQ (reference sequence).

DNA of the CDR3: TGCAGCGTTGAAGAGTTGGGATTACCTGGGGCTAATGAAAAACTGTTTTTT. This sequence encodes CSVEELGLPGANEKLFF. This chain joins TRBV29-1 and TRBJ1-4; D is uncertain. CDR1 is SQVTM and CDR2 is ANQGSEA in the germline V gene. Trimming pared 0 bases from V and 3 bases from J, leaving 17 bases between. CDR3 length: 17 amino acids.

By sample share, this clonotype is medium-sized. The DNA of the CDR3 is TGTGCCAGCAGTCCCCTCAGGGACAGTCGTAAGACCCAGTACTTC. It specifies CASSPLRDSRKTQYF. The chain uses TRBV6-6 and TRBJ2-5, with 7 bases matching TRBD1. J gave up 6 bases and V 5 bases, and 12 bases lay outside the gene matches. The CDR3 is 15 amino acids. Germline V gene data show CDR1 as MNHNY and CDR2 as SVGAGI (reference sequence).

The chain is built from TRBV29-1 and TRBJ1-3; D is unresolved. Trimming stripped 4 bases from V and 0 bases from J, with 10 bases between. The CDR3 extends over 14 amino acids. Germline CDR1 and CDR2: SQVTM and ANQGSEA. The DNA for the CDR3 is TGCAGCGTTGGACTCCCAACCTCTGGAAACACCATATATTTT. This sequence encodes CSVGLPTSGNTIYF.

This rearrangement joins TRBV20-1 to TRBJ1-5, with D perhaps TRBD1 (5 bases). The CDR3 consists of 19 residues. The V end was cut by 0 bases, the J end by 0 bases, with 21 bases between. Germline V lookup: CDR1 DFQATT, CDR2 SNEGSKA (reference sequence). The CDR3 DNA follows: TGCAGTGCTAGAGATGCAGGGATCAAGATACTTTATAGCAATCAGCCCCAGCATTTT. Translation gives CSARDAGIKILYSNQPQHF.

This rearrangement joins TRBV15 to TRBJ1-6; no definite D call. CDR3 length: 13 amino acids. Germline V lookup: CDR1 LNHNV, CDR2 YYDKDF (reference sequence). Trimming left V 1 base short and J 5 bases short, with 3 bases between. The CDR3 nucleotides are TGTGCCACCAGCAGAGGGAATAATTCACCCCTCCACTTT. This sequence encodes CATSRGNNSPLHF. The whole variable domain, remainder taken from reference TRBV15 and TRBJ1-6, is DAMVIQNPRYQVTQFGKPVTLSCSQTLNHNVMYWYQQKSSQAPKLLFHYYDKDFNNEADTPDNFQSRRPNTSFCFLDIRSPGLGDTAMYLCATSRGNNSPLHFGNGTRLTVT.

The chain is built from TRBV2 and TRBJ2-5; D perhaps matches TRBD2 (5 bases). CDR1 SNHLY and CDR2 FYNNEI come from the germline V gene. The CDR3 is 10 residues long. The V end was cut by 8 bases, the J end by 5 bases, with 6 bases between. The CDR3 DNA reads as TGTGCCAGCGTAGCGGAGACCCAGTACTTC. Protein sequence: CASVAETQYF.

The chain combines TRBV7-2 with TRBJ2-3; 7 bases are shared with TRBD1. Germline CDR1 reads SGHTA; CDR2 reads FQGNSA. J lost 2 bases, V lost 3 bases, and 8 bases had no gene match. The CDR3 has 16 residues. The CDR3 DNA sequence: TGTGCCAGCAGCTTTAGGGACAGAGTTACCACAGATACGCAGTATTTT. This codes for CASSFRDRVTTDTQYF.

By its share, this clonotype is medium-sized. The CDR3 nucleotides are TGTGCCAGCACCCCCAAGGTGCAGTACTTC. Its translation is CASTPKVQYF. The chain has TRBV6-4 and TRBJ2-7; no clear D gene. The germline V and J ends were trimmed by 7 bases and 9 bases, with 10 bases remaining between them. CDR1 is MRHNA and CDR2 is SNTAGT in the germline V gene. The length of the CDR3 is 10 residues.

This clonotype is deemed large. As DNA, the CDR3 is TGTGCCAGCAGCGGGGGACAGGGGGCGCGGGAGCAGTACTTC. Translated, it gives CASSGGQGAREQYF. V gene TRBV5-5 combines with J gene TRBJ2-7; 12 bases are a match to TRBD1. CDR3 length: 14 amino acids. Germline V gives CDR1 SGHKS, CDR2 YYEKEE (reference sequence). V gave up 4 bases and J gave up 7 bases; unmatched junction bases: 6.

This clonotype came up once. The chain is built from TRBV7-6 and TRBJ2-7, with TRBD2 identical over 9 bases. Germline V gene lookup returns CDR1 SGHVS and CDR2 FNYEAQ. The CDR3 spans 16 residues. J was trimmed by 3 bases and V by 5 bases; bases with no gene match: 11. CDR3 DNA sequence: TGTGCCAGCAGCCTCGGAGCGGGAGGATCCCTCTACGAGCAGTACTTC. The encoded protein is CASSLGAGGSLYEQYF.

This chain links TRBV2 with TRBJ2-7; weak D call: TRBD1 (6 bases). This CDR3 has 14 residues. Trimming shortened V by 3 bases and J by 3 bases, and 12 bases separated the two germline ends. Germline loops: CDR1 SNHLY, CDR2 FYNNEI. CDR3 sequence reads: CASSETTGYYEQYF. CDR3 nucleotides: TGTGCCAGCAGTGAGACGACAGGTTACTACGAGCAGTACTTC.

The chain has TRBV20-1 and TRBJ2-1; 8 bases are a match to TRBD1. Germline values: CDR1 DFQATT, CDR2 SNEGSKA (reference sequence). J was trimmed by 7 bases and V by 5 bases; bases with no gene match: 13. The CDR3 sequence is 15 residues long. Here the CDR3 reads CSAPDRVKVHNEQFF. DNA of the CDR3: TGCAGTGCTCCGGACAGGGTAAAAGTTCATAATGAGCAGTTCTTC.

This clonotype was found many times. A clone one base away is much larger, so this may be a read error. The gene calls are TRBV20-1 and TRBJ2-1; the D is unclear. The CDR3 has 11 residues. CDR1 and CDR2 (germline): DFQATT, SNEGSKA (reference sequence). The DNA of the CDR3 is TGCAGTGCTATTAAAGTCAATGAGCAGTCCTTC. Its translation is CSAIKVNEQSF.

This CDR3 is CASSLGLGTYKAFF. The CDR3 DNA reads TGCGCCAGCAGCCTCGGCCTTGGGACTTACAAAGCTTTCTTT. The V and J genes are TRBV4-3 and TRBJ1-1, with TRBD1 as a possible D gene (5 bases). V lost 4 bases and J lost 9, with 18 bases in between. Germline V CDR1 and CDR2: LGHNA, YSLEER. The CDR3 spans 14 residues.

This clonotype is categorized as large. CDR3 region: CSVDLTGRNQYF. DNA of the CDR3: TGCAGCGTTGACCTGACAGGGAGAAACCAGTACTTC. The chain joins TRBV29-1 to TRBJ2-5; the match to TRBD1 covers 7 bases. The CDR3 extends over 12 amino acids. Losses at the gene ends were 3 bases for V and 10 bases for J; bases not matched to a gene: 8. The V gene's germline CDR1 is SQVTM and CDR2 ANQGSEA.

The chain has TRBV5-6 and TRBJ2-7, with 9 bases identical to TRBD1. The V segment lost 4 bases and the J segment 3 bases; nucleotides outside the gene matches: 11. The CDR3 is 16 residues long. The germline V gene has CDR1 SGHDT and CDR2 YYEEEE. DNA of the CDR3: TGTGCCAGCAGCCTGGTTGGACAGGGGACGAACTACGAGCAGTACTTC. Protein product: CASSLVGQGTNYEQYF.

This rearrangement joins TRBV4-3 to TRBJ2-2, with 7 positions matching TRBD2. From germline, CDR1 is LGHNA and CDR2 YSLEER. The CDR3 spans 18 residues. J was trimmed by 3 bases and V by 1 base; bases with no gene match: 11. For the CDR3, the DNA is TGCGCCAGCAGCCAAGGGGAGGGGAACTATGGCTACACCGGGGAGCTGTTTTTT. It translates to CASSQGEGNYGYTGELFF.

The V gene is TRBV19, the J gene TRBJ2-2, with a possible D match to TRBD1 (5 bases). This CDR3 region has 13 residues. V was trimmed by 5 bases and J by 5 bases, leaving 9 bases between them. CDR1 and CDR2 from the germline V gene are LNHDA and SQIVND (reference sequence). CDR3 loop: CASSGRQTGELFF. The CDR3 nucleotides read TGTGCCAGTAGTGGCCGACAGACCGGGGAGCTGTTTTTT.

CDR3 region: CASRLEVSGNTIYF. In nucleotides, the CDR3 is TGTGCCAGTAGATTGGAGGTATCTGGAAACACCATATATTTT. The gene calls are TRBV7-9 and TRBJ1-3; D gene ambiguous. Deletions cut 9 bases from V and 1 base from J, with 13 bases between. The germline V gene encodes CDR1 SEHNR and CDR2 FQNEAQ (reference sequence). The CDR3 spans 14 residues.